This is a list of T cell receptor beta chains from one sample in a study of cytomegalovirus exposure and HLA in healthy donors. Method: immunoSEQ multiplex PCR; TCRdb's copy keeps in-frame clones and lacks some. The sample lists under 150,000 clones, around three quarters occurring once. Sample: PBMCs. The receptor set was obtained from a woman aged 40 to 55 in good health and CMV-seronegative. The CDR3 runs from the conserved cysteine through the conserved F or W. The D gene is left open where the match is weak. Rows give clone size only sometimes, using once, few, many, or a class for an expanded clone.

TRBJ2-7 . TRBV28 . CASSVTAVKTYEQYF
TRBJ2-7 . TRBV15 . CATSRDRGTVDEQYF
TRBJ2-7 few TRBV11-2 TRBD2 CASSLGSSGNLPLYEQYF
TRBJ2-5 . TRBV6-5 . CASSSGFQETQYF
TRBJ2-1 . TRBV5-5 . CASSLSGGPYNEQFF
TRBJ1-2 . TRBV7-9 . CASSPGGGGYTF
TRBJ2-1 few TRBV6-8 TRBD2 CASVFDSGGGVVYNEQFF
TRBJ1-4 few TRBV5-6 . CASSFRDTEKLFF
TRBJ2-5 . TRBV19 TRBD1 CASSIHPGTGGIVETQYF
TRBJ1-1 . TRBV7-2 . CASSPSAGHNTEAFF
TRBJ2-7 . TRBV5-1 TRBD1 CASSLATGAYEQYF
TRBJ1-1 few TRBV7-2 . CASRHNRGGTEAFF
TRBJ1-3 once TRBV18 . CASSPSTGLGNTIYF
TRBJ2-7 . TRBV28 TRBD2 CASSLPLAGVYEQYF
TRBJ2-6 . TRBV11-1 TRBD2 CASSPLLTSGSSGANVLTF
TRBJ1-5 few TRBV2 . CASRAQGNGQPQHF
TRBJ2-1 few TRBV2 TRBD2 CASCGTSGYNEQFF
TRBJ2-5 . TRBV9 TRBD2 CASSAGLAGVRETQYF
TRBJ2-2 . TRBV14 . CASSQGAIRAGELFF
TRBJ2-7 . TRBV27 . CASSLEEGSYEQYF
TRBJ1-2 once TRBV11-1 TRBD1 CASSPPDREVGYTF
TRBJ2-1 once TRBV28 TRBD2 CASRSGLAGANEQFF
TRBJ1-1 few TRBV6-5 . CASSRKPTGNTEAFF
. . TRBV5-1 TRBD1 CASSSQGRGYEQYF
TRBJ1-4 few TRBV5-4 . CASSLTGVEEKLFF
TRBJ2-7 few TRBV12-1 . CASSFLFLHSYEQYF
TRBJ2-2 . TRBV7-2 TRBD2 CASSPPSLAGVTGELFF
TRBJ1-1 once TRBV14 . CASSPWDNVNTEAFF
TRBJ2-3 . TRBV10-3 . CAISEGGRTDTQYF
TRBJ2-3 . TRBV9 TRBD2 CASSVQGLAGGPDTQYF
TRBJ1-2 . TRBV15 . CATSSTGYGYTF
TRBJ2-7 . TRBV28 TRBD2 CASSRGTSGRREQYF
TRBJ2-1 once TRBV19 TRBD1 CASSIGTGAYNEQFF
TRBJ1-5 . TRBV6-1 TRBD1 CASKQPGQGVQPQHF
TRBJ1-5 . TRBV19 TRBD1 CASTGTGQPQHF
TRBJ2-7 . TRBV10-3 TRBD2 CAISREGVGEQYF
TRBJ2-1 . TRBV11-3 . CASDSSYNEQFF
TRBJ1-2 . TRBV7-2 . CASKNSGAAGYTF
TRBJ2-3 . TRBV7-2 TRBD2 CASSLVGRDNTQYF
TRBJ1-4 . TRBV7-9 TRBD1 CASSGTGSEKLFF
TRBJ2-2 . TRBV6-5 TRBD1 CASSVTGDGELFF
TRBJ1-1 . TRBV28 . CASSPPGTGRTEAFF
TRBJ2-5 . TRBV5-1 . CASSLEGEGTQYF
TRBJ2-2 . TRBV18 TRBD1 CASSPRGTGDGELFF
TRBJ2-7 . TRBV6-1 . CASSEQVLYEQYF
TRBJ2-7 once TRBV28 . CASSEYYEQYF
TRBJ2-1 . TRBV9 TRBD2 CASSVAPWTSGYNEQFF
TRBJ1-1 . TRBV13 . CASSSASVNTEAFF
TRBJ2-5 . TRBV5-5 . CASSFSVSPQETQYF
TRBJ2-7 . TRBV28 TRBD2 CASSLTSGASGEQYF
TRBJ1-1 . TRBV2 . CASIMRLSVTEAFF
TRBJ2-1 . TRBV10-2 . CASSERGSYNEQFF
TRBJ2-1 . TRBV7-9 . CASSHQVGIYNEQFF